This T cell receptor beta chain was found in a study of blood T cell repertoires in COVID-19. Study as a whole: Both acute and convalescent COVID-19 samples were obtained from the United States, Italy and Spain.

The CDR3 is 14 amino acids. The V segment lost 5 bases and the J segment 7 bases; nucleotides outside the gene matches: 4. Germline V CDR1 and CDR2: SNHLY, FYNNEI. Only in-frame clones appear in the TCRdb table, and some are missing; sequencing was by immunoSEQ multiplex PCR. The table lists about 240,000 clones, approximately 90% of them singletons. The chain has TRBV2 and TRBJ2-1; 11 nucleotides agree with TRBD2. The source of this sequence is a young woman who had recovered from COVID-19. The source material was PBMCs or T cells enriched from blood (not recorded which). The CDR3 bases are TGTGCCAGCAGTACTAGCGGGAGTATGAATGAGCAGTTCTTC. The encoded protein is CASSTSGSMNEQFF.